This T cell receptor beta chain was profiled in a study of cytomegalovirus exposure and HLA in healthy donors. This PCR relied on a set of 60 Vbeta primers and 13 Jbeta primers. Sequencing used immunoSEQ multiplex PCR; TCRdb keeps in-frame clones, though not all of them. This sample has roughly 90,000 clones, with around four fifths found just once. The V and J ends lost 6 bases and 1 base, in that order; junction bases with no gene match: 11. Germline V gives CDR1 SGHTA, CDR2 FQGNSA. The length of the CDR3 is 16 residues. This clone was counted ten times or more. This TCR was sampled from a man aged 25-40 years in good health and CMV-seronegative. The chain recombines TRBV7-2 with TRBJ1-1; 7 nucleotides agree with TRBD1. The material sequenced was PBMCs. The CDR3 DNA sequence: TGTGCCAGCAGTGTGGGAGGCAGGGGGAAGAACACTGAAGCTTTCTTT. Translated: CASSVGGRGKNTEAFF.